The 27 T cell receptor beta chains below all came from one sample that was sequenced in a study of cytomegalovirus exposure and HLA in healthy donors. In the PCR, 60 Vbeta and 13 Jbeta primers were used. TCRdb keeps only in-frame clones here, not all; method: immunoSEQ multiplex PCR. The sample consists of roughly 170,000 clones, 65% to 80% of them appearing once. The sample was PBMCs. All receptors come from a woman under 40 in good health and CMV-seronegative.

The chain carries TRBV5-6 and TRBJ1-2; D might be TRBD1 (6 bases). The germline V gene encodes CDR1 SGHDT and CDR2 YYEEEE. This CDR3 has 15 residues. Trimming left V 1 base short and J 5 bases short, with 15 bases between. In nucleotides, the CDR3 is TGTGCCAGCAGCTTGTTACAGGGAGAGTGGTATGGCTACACCTTC. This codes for CASSLLQGEWYGYTF.

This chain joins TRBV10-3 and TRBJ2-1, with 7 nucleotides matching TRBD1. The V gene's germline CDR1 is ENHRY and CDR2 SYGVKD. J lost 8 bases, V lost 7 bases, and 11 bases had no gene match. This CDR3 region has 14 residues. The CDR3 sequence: CAIKRQGNVDEQFF. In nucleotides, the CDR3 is TGTGCCATCAAAAGACAGGGTAACGTCGATGAGCAGTTCTTC.

The CDR3, as DNA: TGTGCCAGCAGTCCAGGACAGGGAAGGTCGGAGCAGTACTTC. As protein: CASSPGQGRSEQYF. The chain links TRBV6-6 to TRBJ2-7; 8 bases are shared with TRBD1. The germline V gene encodes CDR1 MNHNY and CDR2 SVGAGI (reference sequence). The CDR3 is made up of 14 amino acids. With V trimmed by 5 bases and J by 7 bases, 10 bases remained unmatched.

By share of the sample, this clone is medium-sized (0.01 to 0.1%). Here the CDR3 reads CASSFMQNSPLHF. The CDR3 coding sequence is TGCGCCAGCAGCTTCATGCAGAATTCACCCCTCCACTTT. The rearrangement links TRBV5-1 to TRBJ1-6; the D is unclear. Germline V gene sequence: CDR1 SGHRS, CDR2 YFSETQ. The CDR3 contains 13 residues. V gave up 2 bases and J gave up 7 bases, with 7 bases separating them.

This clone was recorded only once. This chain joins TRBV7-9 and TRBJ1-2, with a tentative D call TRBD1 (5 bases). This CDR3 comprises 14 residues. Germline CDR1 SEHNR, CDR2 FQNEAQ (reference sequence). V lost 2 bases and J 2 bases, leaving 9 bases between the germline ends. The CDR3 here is CASSLRGGNYGYTF. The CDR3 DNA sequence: TGTGCCAGCAGCTTACGGGGGGGAAACTATGGCTACACCTTC.

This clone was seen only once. The CDR3 spells CASSTPYSGSSYEQYF. For the CDR3, the DNA is TGTGCCAGTAGTACCCCGTATAGCGGGTCCTCATACGAGCAGTACTTC. The V call is TRBV19, the J call TRBJ2-7; 7 nucleotides agree with TRBD2. J gave up 4 bases and V 4 bases, and 13 bases lay outside the gene matches. The CDR3 extends over 16 amino acids. Looked up from germline, CDR1 is LNHDA and CDR2 is SQIVND (reference sequence).

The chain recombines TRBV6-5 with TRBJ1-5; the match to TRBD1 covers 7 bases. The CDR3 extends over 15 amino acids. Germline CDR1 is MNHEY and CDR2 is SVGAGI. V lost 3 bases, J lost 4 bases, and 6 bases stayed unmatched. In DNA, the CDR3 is TGTGCCAGCAGTTATCTGACAGGGTCTAATCAGCCCCAGCATTTT. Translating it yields CASSYLTGSNQPQHF.

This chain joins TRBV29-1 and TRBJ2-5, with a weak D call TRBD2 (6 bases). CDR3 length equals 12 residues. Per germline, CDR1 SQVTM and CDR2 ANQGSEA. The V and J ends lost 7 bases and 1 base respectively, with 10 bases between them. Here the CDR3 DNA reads TGCAGCGGTGGGACTCCCCAAGAGACCCAGTACTTC. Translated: CSGGTPQETQYF.

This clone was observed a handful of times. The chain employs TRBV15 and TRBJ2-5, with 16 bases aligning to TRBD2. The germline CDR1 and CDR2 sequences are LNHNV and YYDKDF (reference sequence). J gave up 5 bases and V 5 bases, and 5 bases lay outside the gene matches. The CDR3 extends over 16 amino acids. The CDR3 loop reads CATSFPGLAGGETQYF. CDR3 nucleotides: TGTGCCACCAGCTTTCCGGGACTAGCGGGAGGGGAGACCCAGTACTTC.

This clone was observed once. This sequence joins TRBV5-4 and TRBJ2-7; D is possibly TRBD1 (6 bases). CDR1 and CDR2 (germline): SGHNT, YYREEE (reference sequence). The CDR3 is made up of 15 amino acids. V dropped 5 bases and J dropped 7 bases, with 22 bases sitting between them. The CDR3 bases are TGTGCCAGCAGGGAAATAAACAGGGCTACGGGGGAGCAGTACTTC. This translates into CASREINRATGEQYF.

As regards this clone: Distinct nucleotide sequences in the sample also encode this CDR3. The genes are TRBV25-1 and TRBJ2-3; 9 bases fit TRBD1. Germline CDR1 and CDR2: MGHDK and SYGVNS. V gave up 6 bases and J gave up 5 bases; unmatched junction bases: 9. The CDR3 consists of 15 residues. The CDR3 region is CASSDRGTGIDTQYF. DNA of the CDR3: TGTGCCAGCAGCGACCGAGGGACAGGGATAGATACGCAGTATTTT.

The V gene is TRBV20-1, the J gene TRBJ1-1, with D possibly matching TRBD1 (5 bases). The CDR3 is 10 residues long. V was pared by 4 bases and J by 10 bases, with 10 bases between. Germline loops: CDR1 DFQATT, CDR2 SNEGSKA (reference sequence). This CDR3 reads CSAKTVSAFF. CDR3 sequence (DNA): TGCAGTGCTAAGACAGTATCAGCTTTCTTT.

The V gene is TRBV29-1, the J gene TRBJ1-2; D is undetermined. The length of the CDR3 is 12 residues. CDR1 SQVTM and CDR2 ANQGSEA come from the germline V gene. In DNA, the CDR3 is TGCAGTGAATTTAGCATAAACTATGGCTACACCTTC. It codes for CSEFSINYGYTF.

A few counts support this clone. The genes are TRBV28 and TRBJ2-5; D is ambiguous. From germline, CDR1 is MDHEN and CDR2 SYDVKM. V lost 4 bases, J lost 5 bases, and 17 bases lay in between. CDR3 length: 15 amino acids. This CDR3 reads CASSSTIVQSETQYF. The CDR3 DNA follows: TGTGCCAGCAGTTCAACCATCGTACAGTCGGAGACCCAGTACTTC.

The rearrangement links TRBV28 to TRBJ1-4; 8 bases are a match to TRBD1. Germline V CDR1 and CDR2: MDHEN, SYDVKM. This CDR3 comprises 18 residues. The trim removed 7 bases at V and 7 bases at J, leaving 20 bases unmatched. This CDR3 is CASTDHPARGLGGEKLFF. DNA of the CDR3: TGTGCCAGCACCGATCACCCGGCCAGGGGGCTAGGTGGTGAAAAACTGTTTTTT.

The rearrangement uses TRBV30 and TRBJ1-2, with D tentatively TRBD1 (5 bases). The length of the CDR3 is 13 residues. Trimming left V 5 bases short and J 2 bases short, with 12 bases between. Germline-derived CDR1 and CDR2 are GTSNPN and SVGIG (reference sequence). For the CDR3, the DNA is TGTGCCTGGTCTCTGACAGCAAACTATGGCTACACCTTC. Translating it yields CAWSLTANYGYTF.

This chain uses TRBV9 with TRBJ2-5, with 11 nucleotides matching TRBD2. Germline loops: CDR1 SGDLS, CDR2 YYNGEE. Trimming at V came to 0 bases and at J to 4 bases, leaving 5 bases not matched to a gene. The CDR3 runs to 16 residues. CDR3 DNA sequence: TGTGCCAGCAGCGTAGGAGTAGCGGGAGGGGGAGAGACCCAGTACTTC. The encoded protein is CASSVGVAGGGETQYF.

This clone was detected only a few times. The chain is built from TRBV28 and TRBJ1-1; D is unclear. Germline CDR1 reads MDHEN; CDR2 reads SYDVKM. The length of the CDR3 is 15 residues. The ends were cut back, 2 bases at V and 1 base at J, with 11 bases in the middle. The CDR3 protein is CASSLNGRQNTEAFF. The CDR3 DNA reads TGTGCCAGCAGTTTAAATGGTAGACAGAACACTGAAGCTTTCTTT. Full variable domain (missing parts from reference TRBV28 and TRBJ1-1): DVKVTQSSRYLVKRTGEKVFLECVQDMDHENMFWYRQDPGLGLRLIYFSYDVKMKEKGDIPEGYSVSREKKERFSLILESASTNQTSMYLCASSLNGRQNTEAFFGQGTRLTVV.

CDR3 nucleotides: TGTGCCAGCAGTGACTCGGCTAGCGGGGGGCAAGAGACCCAGTACTTC. Translating it yields CASSDSASGGQETQYF. The genes are TRBV6-4 and TRBJ2-5; 11 bases match TRBD2. Losses at the gene ends were 0 bases for V and 2 bases for J; bases not matched to a gene: 2. This CDR3 is built from 16 residues. CDR1 MRHNA and CDR2 SNTAGT come from the germline V gene.

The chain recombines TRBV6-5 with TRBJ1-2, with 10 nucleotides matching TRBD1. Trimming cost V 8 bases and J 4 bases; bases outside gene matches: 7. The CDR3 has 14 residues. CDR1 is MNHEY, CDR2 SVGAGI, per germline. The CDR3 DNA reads TGTGCCAGCCGTAGGAGGACAGGGGGCTATGGCTACACCTTC. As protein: CASRRRTGGYGYTF.

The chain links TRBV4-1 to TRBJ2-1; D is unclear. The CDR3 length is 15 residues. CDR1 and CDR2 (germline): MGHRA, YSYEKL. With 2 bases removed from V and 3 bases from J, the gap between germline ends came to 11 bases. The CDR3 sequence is CASSQSHPNYNEQFF. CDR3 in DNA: TGCGCCAGCAGCCAATCTCACCCTAACTACAATGAGCAGTTCTTC.

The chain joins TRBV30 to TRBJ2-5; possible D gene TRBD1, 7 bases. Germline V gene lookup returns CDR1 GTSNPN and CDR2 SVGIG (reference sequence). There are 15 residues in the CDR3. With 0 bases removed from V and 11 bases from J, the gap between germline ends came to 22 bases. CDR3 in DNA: TGTGCCTGGAGTGTTAAGAGAGGAGGGGGCAAAGAGCAGTACTTC. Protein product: CAWSVKRGGGKEQYF.

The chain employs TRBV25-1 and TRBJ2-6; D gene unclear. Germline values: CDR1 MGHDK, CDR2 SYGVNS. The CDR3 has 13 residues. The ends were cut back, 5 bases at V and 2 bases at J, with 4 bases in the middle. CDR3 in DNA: TGTGCCAGCAGTCTTCCTGGGGCCAACGTCCTGACTTTC. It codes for CASSLPGANVLTF. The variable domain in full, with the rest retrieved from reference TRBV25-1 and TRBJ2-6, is EADIYQTPRYLVIGTGKKITLECSQTMGHDKMYWYQQDPGMELHLIHYSYGVNSTEKGDLSSESTVSRIRTEHFPLTLESARPSHTSQYLCASSLPGANVLTFGAGSRLTVL.

Here the CDR3 DNA reads TGTGCCAGCTCACCGGACAGGGAGGTGGTTGAAGCTTTCTTT. Protein product: CASSPDREVVEAFF. The chain employs TRBV18 and TRBJ1-1, with 8 bases that match TRBD1. Trimming removed 3 bases from V and 7 bases from J; junction bases left unmatched: 7. Germline V gene sequence: CDR1 KGHSH, CDR2 LQKENI. The CDR3 has 14 residues.

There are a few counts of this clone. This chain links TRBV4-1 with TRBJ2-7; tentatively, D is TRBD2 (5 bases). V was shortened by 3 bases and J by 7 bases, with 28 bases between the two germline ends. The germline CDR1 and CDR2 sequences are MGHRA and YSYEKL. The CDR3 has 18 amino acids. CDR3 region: CASSQPGLGRGPGLEQYF. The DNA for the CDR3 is TGCGCCAGCAGCCAGCCCGGACTCGGGCGTGGCCCCGGGTTAGAGCAGTACTTC.

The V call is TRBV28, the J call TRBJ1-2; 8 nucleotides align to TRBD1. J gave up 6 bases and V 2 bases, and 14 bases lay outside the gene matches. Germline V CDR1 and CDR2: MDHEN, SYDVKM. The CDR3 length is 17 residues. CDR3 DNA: TGTGCCAGCAGTTTAATGACAGGGGCGCCCCAGGAGGATGGCTACACCTTC. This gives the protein CASSLMTGAPQEDGYTF.

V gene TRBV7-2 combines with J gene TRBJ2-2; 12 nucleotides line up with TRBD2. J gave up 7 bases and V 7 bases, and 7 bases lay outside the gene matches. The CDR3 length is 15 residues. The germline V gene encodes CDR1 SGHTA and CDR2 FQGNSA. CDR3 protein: CASNPSGRAHGELFF. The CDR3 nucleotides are TGTGCCAGCAACCCTAGCGGGAGGGCCCACGGGGAGCTGTTTTTT.